This TCR beta chain comes out of a study of technical replicates of blood from a handful of donors. Germline assignment: CDR1 SEHNR and CDR2 FQNEAQ (reference sequence). The junction had 5 bases not matched to a gene; V was cut back by 7 bases and J by 12 bases. The length of the CDR3 is 12 residues. Clones were sequenced by immunoSEQ multiplex PCR, and TCRdb holds only the in-frame ones, with some missing. The sample contains about 81,000 clones, 75% to 85% of which appear only once. This sequence was found in a human donor in good health. Some clones in this sample may be carry-over from other donors' samples. The sequenced sample was PBMCs. This chain links TRBV7-9 with TRBJ2-1; TRBD2 agrees at 11 bases. CDR3 region: CASTLTSGTQFF. Here the CDR3 DNA reads TGTGCCAGCACCTTGACTAGCGGGACGCAGTTCTTC.